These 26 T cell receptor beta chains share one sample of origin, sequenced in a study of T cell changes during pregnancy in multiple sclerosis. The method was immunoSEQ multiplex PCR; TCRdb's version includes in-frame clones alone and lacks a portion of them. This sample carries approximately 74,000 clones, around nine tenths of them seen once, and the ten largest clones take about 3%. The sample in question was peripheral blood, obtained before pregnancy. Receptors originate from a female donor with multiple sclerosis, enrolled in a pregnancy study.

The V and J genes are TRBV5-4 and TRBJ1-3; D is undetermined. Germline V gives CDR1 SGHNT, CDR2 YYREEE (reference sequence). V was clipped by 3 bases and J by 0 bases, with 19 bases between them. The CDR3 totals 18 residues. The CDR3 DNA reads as TGTGCCAGCAGCTCCTTCGACTACGGCACCTACTCTGGAAACACCATATATTTT. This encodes CASSSFDYGTYSGNTIYF. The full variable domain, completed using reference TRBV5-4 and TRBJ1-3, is ETGVTQSPTHLIKTRGQQVTLRCSSQSGHNTVSWYQQALGQGPQFIFQYYREEENGRGNFPPRFSGLQFPNYSSELNVNALELDDSALYLCASSSFDYGTYSGNTIYFGEGSWLTVV.

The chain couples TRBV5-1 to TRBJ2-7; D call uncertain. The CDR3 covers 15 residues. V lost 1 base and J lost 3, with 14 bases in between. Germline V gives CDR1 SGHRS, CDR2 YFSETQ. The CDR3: CASSLPEVLVYEQYF. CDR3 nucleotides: TGCGCCAGCAGCTTGCCAGAGGTTCTGGTCTACGAGCAGTACTTC.

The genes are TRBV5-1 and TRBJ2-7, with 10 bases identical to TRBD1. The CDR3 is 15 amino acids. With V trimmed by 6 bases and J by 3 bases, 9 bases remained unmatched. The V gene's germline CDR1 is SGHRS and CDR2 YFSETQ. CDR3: CASTLDGTGDYEQYF. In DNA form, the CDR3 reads TGCGCCAGCACACTTGACGGGACAGGGGACTACGAGCAGTACTTC. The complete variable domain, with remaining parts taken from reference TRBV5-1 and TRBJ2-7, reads KAGVTQTPRYLIKTRGQQVTLSCSPISGHRSVSWYQQTPGQGLQFLFEYFSETQRNKGNFPGRFSGRQFSNSRSEMNVSTLELGDSALYLCASTLDGTGDYEQYFGPGTRLTVT.

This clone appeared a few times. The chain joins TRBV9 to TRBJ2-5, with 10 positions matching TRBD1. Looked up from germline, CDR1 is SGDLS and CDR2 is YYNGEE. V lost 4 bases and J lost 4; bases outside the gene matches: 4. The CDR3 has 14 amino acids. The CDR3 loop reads CASSTGQGGETQYF. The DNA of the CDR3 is TGTGCCAGCAGCACCGGACAGGGGGGAGAGACCCAGTACTTC.

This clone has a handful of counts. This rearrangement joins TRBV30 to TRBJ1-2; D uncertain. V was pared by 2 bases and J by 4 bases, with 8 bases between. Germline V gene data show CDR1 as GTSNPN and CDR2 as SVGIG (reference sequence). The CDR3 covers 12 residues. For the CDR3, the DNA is TGTGCCTGGAGTCCAGACTTCTATGGCTACACCTTC. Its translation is CAWSPDFYGYTF.

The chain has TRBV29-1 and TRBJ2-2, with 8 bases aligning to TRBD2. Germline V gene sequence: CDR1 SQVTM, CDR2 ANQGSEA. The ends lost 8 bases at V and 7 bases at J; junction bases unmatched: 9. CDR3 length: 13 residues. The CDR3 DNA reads TGCAGCACGAAGCGGGAGTTGGGCGGGGAGCTGTTTTTT. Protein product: CSTKRELGGELFF.

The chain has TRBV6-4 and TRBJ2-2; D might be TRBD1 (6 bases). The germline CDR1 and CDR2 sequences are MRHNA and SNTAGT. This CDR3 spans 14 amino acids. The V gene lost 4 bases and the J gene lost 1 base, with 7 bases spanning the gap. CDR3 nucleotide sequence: TGTGCCAGCAGTGTCAGGGGGAACACCGGGGAGCTGTTTTTT. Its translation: CASSVRGNTGELFF.

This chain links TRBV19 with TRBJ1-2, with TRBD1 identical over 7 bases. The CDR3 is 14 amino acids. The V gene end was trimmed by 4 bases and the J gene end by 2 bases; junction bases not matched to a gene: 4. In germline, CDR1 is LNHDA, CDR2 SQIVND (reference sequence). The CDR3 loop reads CASSREQGNYGYTF. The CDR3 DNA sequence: TGTGCCAGTAGTAGAGAACAGGGGAACTATGGCTACACCTTC.

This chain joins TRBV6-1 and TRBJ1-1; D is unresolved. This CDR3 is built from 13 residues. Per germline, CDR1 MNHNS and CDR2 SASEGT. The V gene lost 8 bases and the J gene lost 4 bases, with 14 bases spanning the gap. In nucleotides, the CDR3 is TGTGCCAGCCGACCACAGCACTCCACTGAAGCTTTCTTT. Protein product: CASRPQHSTEAFF.

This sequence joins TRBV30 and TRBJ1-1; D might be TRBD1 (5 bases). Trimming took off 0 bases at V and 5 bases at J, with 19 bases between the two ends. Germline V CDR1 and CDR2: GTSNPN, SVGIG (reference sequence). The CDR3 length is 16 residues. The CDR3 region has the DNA TGTGCCTGGAGTGTACCCTCAGGGCGGGGGAGTACTGAAGCTTTCTTT. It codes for CAWSVPSGRGSTEAFF.

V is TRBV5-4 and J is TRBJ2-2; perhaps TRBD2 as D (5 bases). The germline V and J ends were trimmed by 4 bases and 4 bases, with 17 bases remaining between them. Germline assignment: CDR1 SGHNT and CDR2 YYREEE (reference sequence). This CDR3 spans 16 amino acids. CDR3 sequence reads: CASSPPGSRSTGELFF. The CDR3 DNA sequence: TGTGCCAGCAGCCCTCCGGGGTCCAGGAGCACCGGGGAGCTGTTTTTT. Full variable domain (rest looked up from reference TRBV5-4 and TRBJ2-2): ETGVTQSPTHLIKTRGQQVTLRCSSQSGHNTVSWYQQALGQGPQFIFQYYREEENGRGNFPPRFSGLQFPNYSSELNVNALELDDSALYLCASSPPGSRSTGELFFGEGSRLTVL.

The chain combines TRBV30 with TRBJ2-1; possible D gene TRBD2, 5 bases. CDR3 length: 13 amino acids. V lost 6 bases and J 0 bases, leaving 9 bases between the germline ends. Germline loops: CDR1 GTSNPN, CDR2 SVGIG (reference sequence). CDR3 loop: CACEGYSYNEQFF. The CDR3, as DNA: TGTGCCTGTGAGGGCTACTCCTACAATGAGCAGTTCTTC. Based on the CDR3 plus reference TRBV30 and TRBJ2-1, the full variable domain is SQTIHQWPATLVQPVGSPLSLECTVEGTSNPNLYWYRQAAGRGLQLLFYSVGIGQISSEVPQNLSASRPQDRQFILSSKKLLLSDSGFYLCACEGYSYNEQFFGPGTRLTVL.

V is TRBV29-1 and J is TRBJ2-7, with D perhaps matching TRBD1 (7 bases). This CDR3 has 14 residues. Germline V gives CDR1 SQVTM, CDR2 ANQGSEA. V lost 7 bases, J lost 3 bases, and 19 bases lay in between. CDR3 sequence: CSGTTGIGGYEQYF. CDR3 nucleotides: TGCAGCGGAACGACAGGGATCGGGGGCTACGAGCAGTACTTC.

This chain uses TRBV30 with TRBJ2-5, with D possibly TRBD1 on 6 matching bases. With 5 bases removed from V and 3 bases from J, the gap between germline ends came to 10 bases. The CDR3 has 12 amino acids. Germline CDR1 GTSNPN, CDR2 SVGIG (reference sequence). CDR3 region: CAWDRTEETQYF. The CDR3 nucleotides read TGTGCCTGGGACAGGACGGAAGAGACCCAGTACTTC. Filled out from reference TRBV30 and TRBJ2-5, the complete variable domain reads SQTIHQWPATLVQPVGSPLSLECTVEGTSNPNLYWYRQAAGRGLQLLFYSVGIGQISSEVPQNLSASRPQDRQFILSSKKLLLSDSGFYLCAWDRTEETQYFGPGTRLLVL.

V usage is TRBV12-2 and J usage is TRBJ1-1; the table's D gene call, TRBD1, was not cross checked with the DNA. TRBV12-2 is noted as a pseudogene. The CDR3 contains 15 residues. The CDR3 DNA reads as TGTGCAAGTCGCGCCGACAAGGGGGCAGGCACTGAAGCTTTCTTT. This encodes CASRADKGAGTEAFF.

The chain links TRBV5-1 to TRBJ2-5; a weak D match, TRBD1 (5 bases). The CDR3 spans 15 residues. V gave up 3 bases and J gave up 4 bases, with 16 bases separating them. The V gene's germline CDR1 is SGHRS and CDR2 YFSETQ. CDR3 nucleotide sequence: TGCGCCAGCAGCTCGGAGCCCGGACAAGTAGAGACCCAGTACTTC. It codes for CASSSEPGQVETQYF. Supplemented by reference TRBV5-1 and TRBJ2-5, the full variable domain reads KAGVTQTPRYLIKTRGQQVTLSCSPISGHRSVSWYQQTPGQGLQFLFEYFSETQRNKGNFPGRFSGRQFSNSRSEMNVSTLELGDSALYLCASSSEPGQVETQYFGPGTRLLVL.

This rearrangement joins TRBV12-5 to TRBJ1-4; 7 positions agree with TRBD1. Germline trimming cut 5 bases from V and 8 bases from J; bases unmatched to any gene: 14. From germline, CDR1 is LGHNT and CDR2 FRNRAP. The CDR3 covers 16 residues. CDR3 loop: CASGPGRQGGVEKLFF. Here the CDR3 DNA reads TGTGCTAGTGGTCCTGGGCGGCAGGGGGGAGTCGAAAAACTGTTTTTT.

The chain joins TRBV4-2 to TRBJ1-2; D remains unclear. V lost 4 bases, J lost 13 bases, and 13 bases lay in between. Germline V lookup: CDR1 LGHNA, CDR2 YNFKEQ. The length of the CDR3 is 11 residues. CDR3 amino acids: CASSLAGPSTF. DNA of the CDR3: TGTGCCAGCAGCCTCGCAGGCCCCAGCACCTTC.

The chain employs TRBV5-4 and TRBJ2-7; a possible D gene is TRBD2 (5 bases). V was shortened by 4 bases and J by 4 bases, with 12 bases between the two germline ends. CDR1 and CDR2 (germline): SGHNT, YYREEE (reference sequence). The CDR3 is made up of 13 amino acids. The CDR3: CASSATSGYEQYF. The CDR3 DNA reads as TGTGCCAGCAGCGCCACTTCGGGATACGAGCAGTACTTC. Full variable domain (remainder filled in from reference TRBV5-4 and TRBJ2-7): ETGVTQSPTHLIKTRGQQVTLRCSSQSGHNTVSWYQQALGQGPQFIFQYYREEENGRGNFPPRFSGLQFPNYSSELNVNALELDDSALYLCASSATSGYEQYFGPGTRLTVT.

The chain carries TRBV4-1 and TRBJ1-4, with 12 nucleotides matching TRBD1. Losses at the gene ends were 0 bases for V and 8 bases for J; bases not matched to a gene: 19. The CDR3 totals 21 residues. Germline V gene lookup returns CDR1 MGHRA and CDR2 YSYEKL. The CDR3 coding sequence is TGCGCCAGCAGCCAAGATGTCACCTCTCCGGGACAGGGGGCGCGAAGGGAAAAACTGTTTTTT. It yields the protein CASSQDVTSPGQGARREKLFF.

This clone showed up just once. The CDR3 reads CASSVATGGEQYF. CDR3 bases: TGTGCCAGCAGCGTAGCTACCGGCGGCGAGCAGTACTTC. The rearrangement uses TRBV9 and TRBJ2-7; D not resolved. The V and J ends lost 0 bases and 6 bases respectively, with 10 bases between them. Germline V gene data show CDR1 as SGDLS and CDR2 as YYNGEE. The CDR3 contains 13 residues.

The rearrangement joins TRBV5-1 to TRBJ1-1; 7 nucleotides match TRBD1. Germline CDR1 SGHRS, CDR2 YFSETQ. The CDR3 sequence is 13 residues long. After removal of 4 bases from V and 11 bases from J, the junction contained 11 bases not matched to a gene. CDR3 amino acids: CASSVDREKRAFF. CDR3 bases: TGCGCCAGCAGCGTAGACAGGGAAAAAAGGGCTTTCTTT.

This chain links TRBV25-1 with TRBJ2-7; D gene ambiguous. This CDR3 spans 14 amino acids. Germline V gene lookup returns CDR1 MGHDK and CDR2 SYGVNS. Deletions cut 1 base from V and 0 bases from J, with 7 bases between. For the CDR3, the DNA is TGTGCCAGCAGTGAATCTGGCAGCTCCTACGAGCAGTACTTC. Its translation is CASSESGSSYEQYF.

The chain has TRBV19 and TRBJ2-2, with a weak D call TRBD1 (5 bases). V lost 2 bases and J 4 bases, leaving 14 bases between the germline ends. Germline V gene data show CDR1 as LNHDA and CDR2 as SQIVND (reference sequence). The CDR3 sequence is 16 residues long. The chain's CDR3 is CASSIIGHPGTGELFF. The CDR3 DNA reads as TGTGCCAGTAGTATAATCGGACACCCTGGCACCGGGGAGCTGTTTTTT.

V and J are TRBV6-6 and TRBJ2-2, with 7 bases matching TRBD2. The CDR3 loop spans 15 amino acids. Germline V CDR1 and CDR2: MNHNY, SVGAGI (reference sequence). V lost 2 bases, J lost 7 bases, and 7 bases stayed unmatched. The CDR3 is CASSYISGNIGELFF. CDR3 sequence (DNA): TGTGCCAGCAGTTACATCAGCGGGAATATCGGGGAGCTGTTTTTT.

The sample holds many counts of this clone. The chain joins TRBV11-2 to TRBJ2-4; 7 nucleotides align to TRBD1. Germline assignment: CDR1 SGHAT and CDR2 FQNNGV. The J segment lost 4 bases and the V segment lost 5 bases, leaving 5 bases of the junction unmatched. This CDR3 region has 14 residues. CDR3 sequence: CASSTTTGKNIQYF. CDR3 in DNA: TGTGCCAGCAGCACAACGACAGGGAAAAACATTCAGTACTTC.